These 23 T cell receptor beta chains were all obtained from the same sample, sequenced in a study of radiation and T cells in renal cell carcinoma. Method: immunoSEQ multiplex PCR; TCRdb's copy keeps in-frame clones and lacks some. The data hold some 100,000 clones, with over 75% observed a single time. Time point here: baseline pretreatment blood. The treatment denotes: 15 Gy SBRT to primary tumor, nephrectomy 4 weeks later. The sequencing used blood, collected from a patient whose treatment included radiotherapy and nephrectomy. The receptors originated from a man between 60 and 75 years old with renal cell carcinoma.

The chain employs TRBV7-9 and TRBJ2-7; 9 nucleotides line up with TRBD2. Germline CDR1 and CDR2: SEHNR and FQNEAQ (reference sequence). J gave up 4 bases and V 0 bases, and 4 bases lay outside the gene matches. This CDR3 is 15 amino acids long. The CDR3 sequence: CASSLATSGAYEQYF. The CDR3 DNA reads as TGTGCCAGCAGCTTAGCGACTAGCGGAGCTTACGAGCAGTACTTC.

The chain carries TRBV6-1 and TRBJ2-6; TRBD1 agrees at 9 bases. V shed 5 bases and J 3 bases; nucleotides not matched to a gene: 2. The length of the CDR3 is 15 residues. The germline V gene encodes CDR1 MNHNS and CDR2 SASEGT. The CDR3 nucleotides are TGTGCCAGCAGTTCGACAGGGGGTGGGGCCAACGTCCTGACTTTC. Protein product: CASSSTGGGANVLTF.

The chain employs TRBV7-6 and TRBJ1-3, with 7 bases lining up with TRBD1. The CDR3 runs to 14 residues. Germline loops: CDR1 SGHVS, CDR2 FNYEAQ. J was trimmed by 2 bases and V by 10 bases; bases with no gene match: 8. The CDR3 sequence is CATLVQGPGNTIYF. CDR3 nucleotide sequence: TGTGCCACCTTAGTACAGGGGCCTGGAAACACCATATATTTT.

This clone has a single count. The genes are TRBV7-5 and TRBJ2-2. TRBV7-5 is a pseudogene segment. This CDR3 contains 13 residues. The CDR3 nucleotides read TGTGTCAGAAGCTTGTCGGGACCTATAAAGCTGTTTTTT. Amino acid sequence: CVRSLSGPIKLFF.

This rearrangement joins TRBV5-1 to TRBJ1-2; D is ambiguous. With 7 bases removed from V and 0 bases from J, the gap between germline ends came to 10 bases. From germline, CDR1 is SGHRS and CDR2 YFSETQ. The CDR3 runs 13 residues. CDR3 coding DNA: TGCGCCAGCCAGATTGGGTCTAACTATGGCTACACCTTC. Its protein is CASQIGSNYGYTF.

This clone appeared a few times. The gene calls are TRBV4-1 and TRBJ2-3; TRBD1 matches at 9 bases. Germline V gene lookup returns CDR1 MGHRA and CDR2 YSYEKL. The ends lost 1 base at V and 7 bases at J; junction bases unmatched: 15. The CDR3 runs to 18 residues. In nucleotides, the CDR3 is TGCGCCAGCAGCCAAGGGCTACTCCGGGACAGGGCCGGGCATACGCAGTATTTT. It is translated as CASSQGLLRDRAGHTQYF.

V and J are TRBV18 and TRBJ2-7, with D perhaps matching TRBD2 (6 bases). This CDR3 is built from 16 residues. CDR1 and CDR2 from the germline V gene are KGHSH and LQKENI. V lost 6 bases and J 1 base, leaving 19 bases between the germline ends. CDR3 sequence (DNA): TGTGCCAGCTCCAGACCCTCGGGAGTGCAATCCTACGAGCAGTACTTC. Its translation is CASSRPSGVQSYEQYF. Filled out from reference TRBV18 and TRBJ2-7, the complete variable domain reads NAGVMQNPRHLVRRRGQEARLRCSPMKGHSHVYWYRQLPEEGLKFMVYLQKENIIDESGMPKERFSAEFPKEGPSILRIQQVVRGDSAAYFCASSRPSGVQSYEQYFGPGTRLTVT.

In DNA, the CDR3 is TGTGCCAGCAGAGGACCCCCGGTCGGGGAGCTGTTTTTT. Translating it yields CASRGPPVGELFF. The rearrangement joins TRBV2 to TRBJ2-2; D is ambiguous. This CDR3 spans 13 amino acids. V was pared by 6 bases and J by 7 bases, with 12 bases between. Germline V gives CDR1 SNHLY, CDR2 FYNNEI. Looking up the rest from reference TRBV2 and TRBJ2-2 gives the full variable domain: EPEVTQTPSHQVTQMGQEVILRCVPISNHLYFYWYRQILGQKVEFLVSFYNNEISEKSEIFDDQFSVERPDGSNFTLKIRSTKLEDSAMYFCASRGPPVGELFFGEGSRLTVL.

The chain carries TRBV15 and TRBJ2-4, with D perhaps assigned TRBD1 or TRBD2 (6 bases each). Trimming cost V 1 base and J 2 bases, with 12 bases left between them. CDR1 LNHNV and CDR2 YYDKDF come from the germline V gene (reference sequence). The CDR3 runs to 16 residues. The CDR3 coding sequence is TGTGCCACCAGCAGAGTCAGAGGGGGGTCCAAAAACATTCAGTACTTC. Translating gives CATSRVRGGSKNIQYF.

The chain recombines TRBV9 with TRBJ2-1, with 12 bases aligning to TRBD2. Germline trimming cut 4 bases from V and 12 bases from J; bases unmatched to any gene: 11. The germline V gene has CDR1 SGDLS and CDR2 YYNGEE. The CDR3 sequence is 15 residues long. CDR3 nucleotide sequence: TGTGCCAGCAGCCTAACTAGCGGGAGGAGTCTCGGGCAGTTCTTC. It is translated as CASSLTSGRSLGQFF.

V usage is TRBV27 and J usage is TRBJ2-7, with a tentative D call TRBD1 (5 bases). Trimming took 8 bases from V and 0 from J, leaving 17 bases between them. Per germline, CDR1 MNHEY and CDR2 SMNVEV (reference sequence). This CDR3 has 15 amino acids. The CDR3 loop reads CASGIRGSHSYEQYF. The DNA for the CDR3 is TGTGCCAGCGGGATAAGGGGCAGCCACTCCTACGAGCAGTACTTC.

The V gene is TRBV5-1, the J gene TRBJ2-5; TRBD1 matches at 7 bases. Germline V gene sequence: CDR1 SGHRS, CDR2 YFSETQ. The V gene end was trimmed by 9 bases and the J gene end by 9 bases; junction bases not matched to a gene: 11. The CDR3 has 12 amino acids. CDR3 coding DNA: TGCGCCACCAACCCCGGTCAGGGGGCCCAGTACTTC. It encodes CATNPGQGAQYF. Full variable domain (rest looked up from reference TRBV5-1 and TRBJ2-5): KAGVTQTPRYLIKTRGQQVTLSCSPISGHRSVSWYQQTPGQGLQFLFEYFSETQRNKGNFPGRFSGRQFSNSRSEMNVSTLELGDSALYLCATNPGQGAQYFGPGTRLLVL.

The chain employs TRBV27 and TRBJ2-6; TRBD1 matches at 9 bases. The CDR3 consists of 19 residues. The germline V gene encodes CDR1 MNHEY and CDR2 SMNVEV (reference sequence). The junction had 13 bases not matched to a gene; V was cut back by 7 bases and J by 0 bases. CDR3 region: CASTVKGTGFNSGANVLTF. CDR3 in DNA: TGTGCCAGCACCGTAAAAGGGACAGGGTTTAACTCTGGGGCCAACGTCCTGACTTTC.

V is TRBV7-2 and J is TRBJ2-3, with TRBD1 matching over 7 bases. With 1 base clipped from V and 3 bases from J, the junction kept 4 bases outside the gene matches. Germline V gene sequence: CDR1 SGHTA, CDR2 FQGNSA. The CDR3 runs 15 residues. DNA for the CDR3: TGTGCCAGCAGCTTAGGAGGGGGCAAGACAGATACGCAGTATTTT. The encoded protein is CASSLGGGKTDTQYF.

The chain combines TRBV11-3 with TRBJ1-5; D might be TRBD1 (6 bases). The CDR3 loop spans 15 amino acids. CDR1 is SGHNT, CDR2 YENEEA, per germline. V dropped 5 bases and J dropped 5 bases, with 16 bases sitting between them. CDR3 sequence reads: CASSTTTGDDQPQHF. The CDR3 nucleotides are TGTGCCAGCAGCACGACGACAGGAGACGATCAGCCCCAGCATTTT. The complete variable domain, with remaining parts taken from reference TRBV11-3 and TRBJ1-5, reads EAGVVQSPRYKIIEKKQPVAFWCNPISGHNTLYWYLQNLGQGPELLIRYENEEAVDDSQLPKDRFSAERLKGVDSTLKIQPAELGDSAVYLCASSTTTGDDQPQHFGDGTRLSIL.

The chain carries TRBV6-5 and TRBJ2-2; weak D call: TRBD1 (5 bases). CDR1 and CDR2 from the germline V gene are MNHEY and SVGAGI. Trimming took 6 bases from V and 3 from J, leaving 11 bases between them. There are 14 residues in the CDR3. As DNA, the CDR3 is TGTGCCAGCAGGCGTGACAGTTACACCGGGGAGCTGTTTTTT. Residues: CASRRDSYTGELFF.

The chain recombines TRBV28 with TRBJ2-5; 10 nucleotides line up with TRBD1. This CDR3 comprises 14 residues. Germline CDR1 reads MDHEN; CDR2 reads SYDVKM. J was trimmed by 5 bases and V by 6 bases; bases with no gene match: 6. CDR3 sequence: CASRRQGAVETQYF. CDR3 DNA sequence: TGTGCCAGCAGACGACAGGGGGCTGTCGAGACCCAGTACTTC.

The DNA of the CDR3 is TGTGCCAGCAGCAAAGGCCGAGAGCAGTACTTC. Translated, it gives CASSKGREQYF. The gene calls are TRBV21-1 and TRBJ2-7. TRBV21-1 is given as a pseudogene. The CDR3 runs 11 residues.

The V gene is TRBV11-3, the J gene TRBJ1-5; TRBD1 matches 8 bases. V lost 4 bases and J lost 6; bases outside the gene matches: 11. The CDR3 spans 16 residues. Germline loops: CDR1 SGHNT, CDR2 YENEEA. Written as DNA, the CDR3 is TGTGCCAGCAGCTCGGAGACAGGGGTCGAGCGTCAGCCCCAGCATTTT. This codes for CASSSETGVERQPQHF.

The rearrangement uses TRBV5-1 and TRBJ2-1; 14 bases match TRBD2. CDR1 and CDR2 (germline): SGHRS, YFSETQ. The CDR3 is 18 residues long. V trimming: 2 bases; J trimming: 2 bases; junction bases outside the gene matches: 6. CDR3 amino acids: CASSFLGLAGVTYNEQFF. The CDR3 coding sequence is TGCGCCAGCAGCTTCCTGGGACTAGCGGGAGTAACCTACAATGAGCAGTTCTTC.

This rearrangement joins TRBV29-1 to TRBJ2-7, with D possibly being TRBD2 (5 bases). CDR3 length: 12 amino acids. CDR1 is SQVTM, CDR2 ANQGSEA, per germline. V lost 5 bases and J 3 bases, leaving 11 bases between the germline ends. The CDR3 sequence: CSVLRADYEQYF. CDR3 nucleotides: TGCAGCGTTTTGAGGGCAGACTACGAGCAGTACTTC.

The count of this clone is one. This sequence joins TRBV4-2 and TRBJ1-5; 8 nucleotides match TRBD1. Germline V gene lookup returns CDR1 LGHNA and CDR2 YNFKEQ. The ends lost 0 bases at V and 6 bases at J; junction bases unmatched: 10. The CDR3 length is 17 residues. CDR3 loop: CASSQDQAGGRLQPQHF. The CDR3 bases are TGTGCCAGCAGCCAAGATCAGGCAGGGGGCAGGCTTCAGCCCCAGCATTTT.

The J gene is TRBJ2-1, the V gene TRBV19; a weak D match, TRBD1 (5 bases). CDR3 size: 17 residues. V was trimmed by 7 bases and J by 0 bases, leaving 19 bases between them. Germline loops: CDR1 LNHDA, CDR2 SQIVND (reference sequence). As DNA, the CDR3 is TGTGCCAGTAAGGGGCATAAGGGTGGGAACTCCTACAATGAGCAGTTCTTC. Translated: CASKGHKGGNSYNEQFF.